The clone carrying this T cell receptor beta chain has only one observation. These data belong to a study of T-cell reconstitution after alpha-beta-depleted transplantation in children. It was with unique molecular identifiers that the TCRbeta library was prepared. A single record per CDR3 protein comes from TCRdb applying MiXCR to the PCR reads. This sample has some 520,000 distinct CDR3 sequences, with 30% to 35% found just once. The V gene's germline CDR1 is DFQATT and CDR2 SNEGSKA (reference sequence). This CDR3 is 14 amino acids long. Between the trimmed V and J ends, which lost 6 bases and 4 bases, there was a span of 18 bases.

The receptor was isolated from a human donor who donated a stem cell graft to a child with aplastic anemia. The chain joins TRBV20-1 to TRBJ2-5, with D perhaps given as TRBD1 or TRBD2 (6 bases each). Sequencing used PBMCs from the stem cell graft donor, obtained from the stem cell graft. The CDR3 sequence: CSASRGTGGETQYF. The CDR3 coding sequence is TGCAGTGCCAGCAGGGGAACCGGGGGAGAGACCCAGTACTTC.